This entry lists 11 T cell receptor beta chains sequenced from one sample in a study of blood T cell repertoires in COVID-19. Produced via immunoSEQ multiplex PCR; TCRdb's table is partial and in-frame only. Of under 200,000 clones listed, 87% are singletons. The sequencing input was peripheral blood. Receptors were obtained from a woman in her fifties or sixties who had recovered from COVID-19.

The chain joins TRBV7-8 to TRBJ2-2, with D possibly being TRBD1 (6 bases). The CDR3 spans 17 residues. CDR1 SGHVS and CDR2 FQNEAQ come from the germline V gene. V dropped 1 base and J dropped 0 bases, with 12 bases sitting between them. The CDR3 spells CASSLDRAYANTGELFF. As DNA, the CDR3 is TGTGCCAGCAGCTTAGACAGGGCTTACGCGAACACCGGGGAGCTGTTTTTT.

The rearrangement uses TRBV2 and TRBJ2-5; a weak D match, TRBD2 (6 bases). The CDR3 is 14 amino acids. Germline V gene lookup returns CDR1 SNHLY and CDR2 FYNNEI. V dropped 6 bases and J dropped 3 bases, with 14 bases sitting between them. The CDR3 region is CASRDYSLEETQYF. The CDR3 region has the DNA TGTGCCAGCAGGGACTATTCCCTCGAAGAGACCCAGTACTTC. Full variable domain (outside the CDR3, taken from reference TRBV2 and TRBJ2-5): EPEVTQTPSHQVTQMGQEVILRCVPISNHLYFYWYRQILGQKVEFLVSFYNNEISEKSEIFDDQFSVERPDGSNFTLKIRSTKLEDSAMYFCASRDYSLEETQYFGPGTRLLVL.

This rearrangement joins TRBV13 to TRBJ1-2; 10 bases fit TRBD1. CDR3 length equals 15 residues. Germline loops: CDR1 PRHDT, CDR2 FYEKMQ (reference sequence). The V and J ends lost 0 bases and 7 bases, in that order; junction bases with no gene match: 5. DNA for the CDR3: TGTGCCAGCAGCTTAGGGCGGGACAGGGGATCTGGCTACACCTTC. Protein sequence: CASSLGRDRGSGYTF.

The chain links TRBV7-9 to TRBJ2-7; 15 nucleotides agree with TRBD2. Per the germline V gene, CDR1 is SEHNR and CDR2 is FQNEAQ (reference sequence). The CDR3 is 16 residues long. The V and J ends lost 1 base and 2 bases, in that order; junction bases with no gene match: 0. This CDR3 reads CASSLGTSGGAYEQYF. Written as DNA, the CDR3 is TGTGCCAGCAGCTTAGGGACTAGCGGGGGGGCCTACGAGCAGTACTTC.

This clone was seen a single time. The chain employs TRBV30 and TRBJ2-7; TRBD1 aligns across 7 bases. The junction had 4 bases not matched to a gene; V was cut back by 4 bases and J by 1 base. Germline V lookup: CDR1 GTSNPN, CDR2 SVGIG (reference sequence). The length of the CDR3 is 13 residues. The chain's CDR3 is CAWTRQGSYEQYF. In nucleotides, the CDR3 is TGTGCCTGGACCCGACAGGGATCCTACGAGCAGTACTTC.

V usage is TRBV9 and J usage is TRBJ1-3; TRBD1 matches 11 bases. This CDR3 is built from 15 residues. J was trimmed by 4 bases and V by 2 bases; bases with no gene match: 2. The germline gives CDR1 SGDLS, CDR2 YYNGEE. The CDR3 reads CASSVGTGGGNTIYF. Here the CDR3 DNA reads TGTGCCAGCAGCGTGGGGACAGGGGGAGGAAACACCATATATTTT.

The V and J genes are TRBV28 and TRBJ2-7, with TRBD1 identical over 9 bases. This CDR3 contains 13 residues. CDR1 is MDHEN and CDR2 is SYDVKM in the germline V gene. Trimming cost V 10 bases and J 6 bases; bases outside gene matches: 10. CDR3 bases: TGTGCCACAACCGGGACAGGGCCTCTCGAGCAGTACTTC. Translating gives CATTGTGPLEQYF.

The chain employs TRBV30 and TRBJ1-2; D possibly corresponds to TRBD1 (6 bases). Per germline, CDR1 GTSNPN and CDR2 SVGIG (reference sequence). Trimming took off 2 bases at V and 5 bases at J, with 12 bases between the two ends. This CDR3 has 13 amino acids. CDR3 in amino acids: CAWSLSQGYGYTF. In DNA, the CDR3 is TGTGCCTGGAGTCTTTCACAGGGATATGGCTACACCTTC.

The rearrangement joins TRBV18 to TRBJ1-1, with D possibly matching TRBD1 (6 bases). The length of the CDR3 is 15 residues. Germline values: CDR1 KGHSH, CDR2 LQKENI. The ends were cut back, 4 bases at V and 1 base at J, with 13 bases in the middle. CDR3 nucleotide sequence: TGTGCCAGCTCACGAGGGGGAGGGTCGAACACTGAAGCTTTCTTT. This encodes CASSRGGGSNTEAFF. The complete variable domain, with remaining parts taken from reference TRBV18 and TRBJ1-1, reads NAGVMQNPRHLVRRRGQEARLRCSPMKGHSHVYWYRQLPEEGLKFMVYLQKENIIDESGMPKERFSAEFPKEGPSILRIQQVVRGDSAAYFCASSRGGGSNTEAFFGQGTRLTVV.

The J gene is TRBJ2-5, the V gene TRBV5-1, with 9 bases that match TRBD2. This CDR3 is built from 15 residues. Trimming cost V 0 bases and J 4 bases; bases outside gene matches: 4. Germline V gene sequence: CDR1 SGHRS, CDR2 YFSETQ. This chain's CDR3 is CASSLEGLATETQYF. The CDR3 DNA reads TGCGCCAGCAGCTTGGAAGGACTAGCGACAGAGACCCAGTACTTC.

V gene TRBV20-1 combines with J gene TRBJ1-2; maybe TRBD1 (5 bases). The CDR3 extends over 11 amino acids. Germline CDR1 DFQATT, CDR2 SNEGSKA (reference sequence). V lost 5 bases and J lost 6, with 10 bases in between. CDR3: CSAGHADGYTF. CDR3 coding DNA: TGCAGTGCTGGACACGCAGATGGCTACACCTTC.